Listed here are 13 T cell receptor beta chains from one sample, sequenced in a study of post-analysis software for immune sequencing data (dated by TCRdb to between 2014 and 2017). The antigens these receptors bind are not known. Overall study outcomes, separate from this receptor: Patients showed significantly higher frequencies than controls for a handful of TRBV segments, among them TRBV5-6, TRBV5-1 and TRBV20-1.

Library preparation was by PCR. The run used an Illumina HiSeq 2500. To reduce PCR and sequencing biases, unique molecular identifiers were built into the TCR beta cDNA libraries. TCRdb trimmed the raw reads at Q25, called clones with MiXCR and kept productive beta chains. Duplicate CDR3 protein sequences are folded into a single record with the most common DNA and genes. This sample has 650,000 to 850,000 distinct CDR3 sequences in its table, and under 70% of those were observed once. The leading ten clones occupy 4.6% of the sample. Sequenced sample: blood. These receptors were taken from a girl aged 10-17 years with multiple sclerosis.

This chain links TRBV20-1 with TRBJ2-7, with 7 bases identical to TRBD1. Germline V lookup: CDR1 DFQATT, CDR2 SNEGSKA (reference sequence). Trimming removed 1 base from V and 0 bases from J; junction bases left unmatched: 6. CDR3 size: 15 residues. CDR3 sequence reads: CSARGGQSFSYEQYF. The CDR3 DNA sequence: TGCAGTGCTAGAGGGGGACAGTCCTTCTCCTACGAGCAGTACTTC.

In regard to this clonotype: A junction boundary mismatches the germline segment, possibly from a read error. J is TRBJ2-5 and V is TRBV7-3; TRBD1 or TRBD2 may be the D gene (5 bases each). Germline V gene sequence: CDR1 SGHTA, CDR2 FQGTGA. The CDR3 loop spans 18 amino acids. The CDR3 region is CASSPKPATGRRQGTQYF. CDR3 bases: TGTGCCAGCAGCCCCAAGCCCGCAACGGGACGGCGCCAAGGGACCCAGTACTTC.

CDR3 in DNA: TGCAGCGCTGGGACCCCAGGGGAGTGGGAGACCCAGTACTTC. Its protein product is CSAGTPGEWETQYF. The chain carries TRBV29-1 and TRBJ2-5, with TRBD1 as a possible D gene (6 bases). V was cut by 7 bases and J by 5 bases, with 20 bases left in between. CDR3 length: 14 amino acids. CDR1 and CDR2 (germline): SQVTM, ANQGSEA. The complete variable domain, with remaining parts taken from reference TRBV29-1 and TRBJ2-5, reads SAVISQKPSRDICQRGTSLTIQCQVDSQVTMMFWYRQQPGQSLTLIATANQGSEATYESGFVIDKFPISRPNLTFSTLTVSNMSPEDSSIYLCSAGTPGEWETQYFGPGTRLLVL.

This clonotype appeared a single time. The chain recombines TRBV11-2 with TRBJ1-4; tentative D call: TRBD1 (5 bases). Germline V lookup: CDR1 SGHAT, CDR2 FQNNGV. Trimming shortened V by 6 bases and J by 8 bases, and 16 bases separated the two germline ends. The CDR3 spans 14 residues. CDR3 coding DNA: TGTGCCAGCAGGACACGGGGCATAGGGGAAAAACTGTTTTTT. It is translated as CASRTRGIGEKLFF.

This chain connects TRBV5-6 to TRBJ2-5, with D perhaps given as TRBD1 or TRBD2 (5 bases each). Trimming took 4 bases from V and 2 from J, leaving 12 bases between them. Looked up from germline, CDR1 is SGHDT and CDR2 is YYEEEE. The CDR3 runs 14 residues. This chain's CDR3 is CASSRDLVQETQYF. The CDR3 DNA reads as TGTGCCAGCAGCCGGGACCTAGTTCAAGAGACCCAGTACTTC. Drawing the rest from reference TRBV5-6 and TRBJ2-5, the complete variable domain is DAGVTQSPTHLIKTRGQQVTLRCSPKSGHDTVSWYQQALGQGPQFIFQYYEEEERQRGNFPDRFSGHQFPNYSSELNVNALLLGDSALYLCASSRDLVQETQYFGPGTRLLVL.

This clonotype was detected only a few times. The junction differs from germline at one of its ends, possibly a read error. The genes are TRBV7-7 and TRBJ2-7; TRBD1 agrees at 7 bases. This CDR3 is built from 13 residues. Germline CDR1 and CDR2: SSHAT and FNYEAQ (reference sequence). The CDR3 protein is CASSTRVGTELYF. The CDR3 coding sequence is TGTGCCAGCAGCACCAGGGTAGGGACAGAGCTGTACTTC.

This clonotype was seen a few times. The V gene is TRBV12-3 or TRBV12-4, the J gene TRBJ2-3; either TRBD1 or TRBD2 may fit D (7 bases each). Trimming cost V 6 bases and J 5 bases, with 27 bases left between them. The CDR3 contains 18 residues. CDR3 residues: CASRPRGPGTGRGDTQYF. The CDR3 region has the DNA TGTGCCAGCAGACCGAGGGGGCCCGGGACTGGGAGGGGAGATACGCAGTATTTT.

This chain links TRBV7-9 with TRBJ2-3; 8 nucleotides match TRBD1. After removal of 0 bases from V and 3 bases from J, the junction contained 2 bases not matched to a gene. Looked up from germline, CDR1 is SEHNR and CDR2 is FQNEAQ (reference sequence). The length of the CDR3 is 15 residues. The CDR3 DNA reads as TGTGCCAGCAGCTTAGCCAGGGGGCAAACAGATACGCAGTATTTT. This codes for CASSLARGQTDTQYF.

The CDR3 sequence is CASSLATGTGGSPLHF. CDR3 coding DNA: TGTGCCAGCAGCTTAGCCACTGGGACAGGGGGTTCACCCCTCCACTTT. This chain links TRBV7-9 with TRBJ1-6; TRBD1 matches at 11 bases. The CDR3 sequence is 16 residues long. Germline CDR1 is SEHNR and CDR2 is FQNEAQ (reference sequence). V gave up 0 bases and J gave up 9 bases; unmatched junction bases: 4. The full variable domain, with the rest looked up from reference TRBV7-9 and TRBJ1-6, is DTGVSQNPRHKITKRGQNVTFRCDPISEHNRLYWYRQTLGQGPEFLTYFQNEAQLEKSRLLSDRFSAERPKGSFSTLEIQRTEQGDSAMYLCASSLATGTGGSPLHFGNGTRLTVT.

The chain carries TRBV18 and TRBJ2-7, with D possibly being TRBD1 (5 bases). The length of the CDR3 is 14 residues. Germline V gene lookup returns CDR1 KGHSH and CDR2 LQKENI. Between the trimmed V and J ends, which lost 3 bases and 3 bases, there was a span of 12 bases. The CDR3 nucleotides read TGTGCCAGCTCACCGGTAGACAGCCGCTACGAGCAGTACTTC. Amino acid sequence: CASSPVDSRYEQYF. Drawing the rest from reference TRBV18 and TRBJ2-7, the complete variable domain is NAGVMQNPRHLVRRRGQEARLRCSPMKGHSHVYWYRQLPEEGLKFMVYLQKENIIDESGMPKERFSAEFPKEGPSILRIQQVVRGDSAAYFCASSPVDSRYEQYFGPGTRLTVT.

The chain uses TRBV29-1 and TRBJ2-7; TRBD1 might be the D (6 bases). CDR1 is SQVTM, CDR2 ANQGSEA, per germline. The germline V and J ends were trimmed by 3 bases and 0 bases, with 9 bases remaining between them. CDR3 length equals 13 residues. CDR3 DNA: TGCAGCGTTGAGGGGGCGGACTCCTACGAGCAGTACTTC. This sequence encodes CSVEGADSYEQYF.

V gene TRBV29-1 combines with J gene TRBJ1-2; maybe TRBD1 (5 bases). V lost 8 bases and J lost 8, with 21 bases in between. Germline V gene lookup returns CDR1 SQVTM and CDR2 ANQGSEA. The CDR3 has 13 residues. CDR3 protein: CSTRQGASLGYTF. The CDR3 DNA is TGCAGCACTCGGCAGGGAGCGTCGTTGGGCTACACCTTC.

The CDR3 DNA reads TGTGCCAGCAGCTCACGTAAGACCCGACCTTACGGTGAGCAGTTCTTC. The encoded protein is CASSSRKTRPYGEQFF. The V gene is TRBV14, the J gene TRBJ2-1; the D is unclear. V lost 5 bases and J lost 9, with 23 bases in between. Germline CDR1 reads SGHDN; CDR2 reads FVKESK. The CDR3 is 16 amino acids.